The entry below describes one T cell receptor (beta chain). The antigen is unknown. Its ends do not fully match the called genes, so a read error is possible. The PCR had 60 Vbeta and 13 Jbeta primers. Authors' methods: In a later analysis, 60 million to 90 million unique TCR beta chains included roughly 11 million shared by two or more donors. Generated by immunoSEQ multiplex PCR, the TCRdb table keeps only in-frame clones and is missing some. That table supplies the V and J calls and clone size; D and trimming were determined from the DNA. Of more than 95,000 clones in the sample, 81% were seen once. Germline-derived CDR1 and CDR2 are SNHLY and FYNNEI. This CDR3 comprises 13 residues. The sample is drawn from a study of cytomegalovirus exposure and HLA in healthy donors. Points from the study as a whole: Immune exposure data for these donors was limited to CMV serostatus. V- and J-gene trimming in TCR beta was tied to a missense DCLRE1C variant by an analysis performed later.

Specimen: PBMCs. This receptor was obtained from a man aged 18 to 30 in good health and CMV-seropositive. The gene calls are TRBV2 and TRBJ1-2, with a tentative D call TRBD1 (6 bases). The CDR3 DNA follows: TGTGCCAGCAGTGTTACGCAGGACAGCATAGAGTCTTTC. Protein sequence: CASSVTQDSIESF.